This T cell receptor beta chain was identified during a study of metastatic and nonmetastatic thyroid tumors. CDR1 GTSNPN and CDR2 SVGIG come from the germline V gene (reference sequence). This CDR3 has 18 residues. The V and J ends lost 0 bases and 2 bases, in that order; junction bases with no gene match: 9. There were no patients who had received any treatment before thyroid surgery. TCRdb re-called the PCR reads through MiXCR. The table has approximately 15,000 clones, about 31% seen once. This clone is medium-sized. Sequenced input: tumor tissue. The chain has TRBV30 and TRBJ2-3, with 12 bases lining up with TRBD2. The origin of this receptor is a female donor with papillary thyroid cancer or a benign thyroid nodule (not recorded which). Some clones in this sample may be carry-over from other donors' samples. CDR3 DNA sequence: TGTGCCTGGAGTGTGGTCCCCGGACTAGCGGGAACCACAGATACGCAGTATTTT. This gives the protein CAWSVVPGLAGTTDTQYF.